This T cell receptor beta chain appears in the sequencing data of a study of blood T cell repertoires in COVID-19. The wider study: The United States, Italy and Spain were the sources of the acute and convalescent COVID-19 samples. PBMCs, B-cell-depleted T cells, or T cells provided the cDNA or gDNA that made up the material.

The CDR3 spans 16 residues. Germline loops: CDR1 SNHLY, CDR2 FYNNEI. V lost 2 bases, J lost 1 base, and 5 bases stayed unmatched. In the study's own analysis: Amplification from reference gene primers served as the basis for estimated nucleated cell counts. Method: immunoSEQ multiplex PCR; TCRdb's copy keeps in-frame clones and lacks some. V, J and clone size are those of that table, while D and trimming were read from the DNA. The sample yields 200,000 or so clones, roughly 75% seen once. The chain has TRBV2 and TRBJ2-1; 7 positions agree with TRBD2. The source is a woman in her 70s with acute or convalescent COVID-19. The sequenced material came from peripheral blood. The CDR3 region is CASSELGLTSYNEQFF. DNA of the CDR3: TGTGCCAGCAGTGAACTGGGACTAACTTCCTACAATGAGCAGTTCTTC.